This entry describes one TCR beta chain. Its target is unknown. It was healthy bone marrow donors who served as donors. The record originates from a study of cytomegalovirus exposure and HLA in healthy donors. General study findings and limits: In a later analysis, productive TCRs from donors in an Asian-associated ancestry cluster reportedly carried fewer N-insertions than the cohort mean.

Both 60 Vbeta primers and 13 Jbeta primers went into the PCR. Sequencing was performed with immunoSEQ multiplex PCR; in TCRdb, only in-frame clones are kept and a portion is missing. The table lists around 40,000 clones. The sample was PBMCs. The TCR sequence derives from a man aged 30-40 years in good health and CMV-seronegative.

Here the CDR3 DNA reads TGTGCCAGCTCACTGAAGGACAGGGTGAACACTGAAGCTTTCTTT. Encoded protein: CASSLKDRVNTEAFF. This chain joins TRBV18 and TRBJ1-1, with 8 bases matching TRBD1. Germline CDR1 reads KGHSH; CDR2 reads LQKENI. J was trimmed by 0 bases and V by 4 bases; bases with no gene match: 4. This CDR3 has 15 residues.